This TCR beta chain was identified in a study of T cells expressing NK-cell markers. Across the study: The authors sequenced eight donors, of whom seven were HCMV-seropositive and one was seronegative.

Using the 5' RACE reads, TCRdb records one entry per CDR3 protein without DNA. Here the sample table reports about 180,000 distinct CDR3 sequences. Per the germline V gene, CDR1 is MNHNS and CDR2 is SASEGT. The CDR3 totals 14 residues. What was sequenced was blood T cells: a sorted CD56 or NKG2C T cell subset, CD4+ or CD8+ T cells, or bulk PBMC T cells (not recorded which). The chain employs TRBV6-1 and TRBJ2-7; TCRdb names TRBD1, which stays unverified in the absence of DNA. This clonotype was sampled from a woman between 18 and 69 years old in good health. The CDR3 protein is CASGQHTGSGEQYF.